This T cell receptor (beta chain) stems from a study of cytomegalovirus exposure and HLA in healthy donors. Overall study: From donors who were HLA-typed, an early data release held around 80 million unique TCRs.

This CDR3 has 12 residues. Trimming removed 3 bases from V and 4 bases from J, with 6 bases in between. Germline V gene sequence: CDR1 MDHEN, CDR2 SYDVKM. Worth noting for this clone: The antigen is not known.

In the PCR, 60 Vbeta and 13 Jbeta primers were used. Per the study methods: An analysis performed later counted 74 million or so unique TCR beta chains (roughly 10 million of them shared). Using immunoSEQ multiplex PCR, the repertoire was profiled, and TCRdb retains in-frame clones only, with some absent. D and trimming were read from the DNA, whereas the V and J calls and clone size are those reported in that table. The table shows about 130,000 clones, with roughly 80% occurring only once. General study findings and limits: The study designated around 150 TCR beta chains cytomegalovirus-associated.

The sample comprised PBMCs. This clonotype was sampled from a female donor in good health and CMV-seronegative. The V gene is TRBV28, the J gene TRBJ1-2; D perhaps matches TRBD1 (5 bases). CDR3 residues: CASSFRVYGYTF. CDR3 nucleotide sequence: TGTGCCAGCAGTTTCAGGGTCTATGGCTACACCTTC.